The clone carrying this T cell receptor beta chain was picked up many times. PCR was performed a second time for about 6 to 11 cycles using a sample-barcoded 5' primer and a J-beta primer mix. TCRdb independently ran MiXCR on the 5' RACE reads; one entry per CDR3 protein. Of around 780,000 distinct CDR3 sequences in the sample, roughly 24% were seen once. Drawing of peripheral blood yielded 7.5 to 10 milliliters from each donor. This sample is part of a study of blood T cells in healthy people across ages. V lost 8 bases to trimming and J lost 2 bases, with 9 bases between them. Germline CDR1 is LNHNV and CDR2 is YYDKDF (reference sequence). The CDR3 sequence is 12 residues long. These data also featured in a second study, about T cells of mothers and their children. That study reports: Versus unrelated pairs, overlap was slightly higher in related mother-child pairs, without reaching significance.

The chain has TRBV15 and TRBJ2-5; D remains unclear. This TCR derives from a boy between 10 and 17 years old in good health. The source material was blood. The CDR3 reads CATAVGQETQYF. The CDR3 nucleotides are TGTGCCACCGCGGTCGGACAAGAGACCCAGTACTTC.